This record looks at one TCR beta chain sequence and its context. The antigen is not known. Documented time point: after dendritic cell vaccination, including at tumor progression/relapse. The entry originates in a study of glioma-infiltrating T cells after dendritic cell vaccination. Looking at the study overall: Samples are from glioblastoma patients in Phase I and II dendritic cell vaccine trials. Dendritic cell vaccine was injected intradermally three times, biweekly.

Sequencing was performed with immunoSEQ multiplex PCR; in TCRdb, only in-frame clones are kept and a portion is missing. The sample lists about 50,000 clones; about nine tenths were seen once. From germline, CDR1 is SNHLY and CDR2 FYNNEI. The CDR3 spans 15 residues. V dropped 6 bases and J dropped 7; count of bases not matched to a gene: 15. Findings of the study overall: Higher pretreatment TIL content predicted longer progression-free time and survival.

The chain employs TRBV2 and TRBJ2-7, with 7 bases fitting TRBD2. The source material was blood, sampled after dendritic cell vaccination. The sequence was collected from a human donor with glioblastoma. Here the CDR3 reads CASRHTGGSQWEQYF. The CDR3 DNA is TGTGCCAGCAGACACACGGGCGGGAGTCAATGGGAGCAGTACTTC.